Each of the 19 T cell receptor beta chains below was sequenced from the same sample in a study of a mutant IDH1 vaccine in newly diagnosed glioma. Their cognate antigens are unknown. Time point: week 47, end of study. The content of each vaccine dose was 300 ug of mutant IDH1 20-mer peptide, and topical imiquimod accompanied it. This table comes from immunoSEQ multiplex PCR, and its TCRdb copy is limited to in-frame clones, with some not included. In the table there are approximately 52,000 clones, less than 85% of which are singletons. Specimen: PBMCs, collected from a glioma patient whose treatment included an IDH1 peptide vaccine. The receptors originated from a middle-aged woman with glioma. Some clones in this sample may be carry-over from other donors' samples.

The CDR3 region has the DNA TGTGCCAGAAGCTTCGTCCCTGGCTACACCTTC. This encodes CARSFVPGYTF. The rearrangement uses TRBV5-3 and TRBJ1-2; D unclear. TRBV5-3 is an open reading frame, and its role is uncertain. This CDR3 contains 11 residues. V was pared by 2 bases and J by 7 bases, with 6 bases between.

This sequence joins TRBV5-6 and TRBJ2-7; TRBD2 agrees at 7 bases. V gave up 0 bases and J gave up 0 bases; unmatched junction bases: 0. Looked up from germline, CDR1 is SGHDT and CDR2 is YYEEEE. The CDR3 is 14 residues long. DNA for the CDR3: TGTGCCAGCAGCTTGGGCGGGAGCTCCTACGAGCAGTACTTC. As protein: CASSLGGSSYEQYF.

The chain is built from TRBV11-2 and TRBJ2-1, with a weak D call TRBD2 (6 bases). Germline V gene data show CDR1 as SGHAT and CDR2 as FQNNGV. This CDR3 has 18 residues. V gave up 0 bases and J gave up 3 bases, with 18 bases separating them. For the CDR3, the DNA is TGTGCCAGCAGCTTAGACGGAGGGATTGCGGTTGGCTACAATGAGCAGTTCTTC. It translates to CASSLDGGIAVGYNEQFF.

The J gene is TRBJ2-7, the V gene TRBV9; D assignment may be TRBD1 or TRBD2 (6 bases each). CDR3 length: 13 residues. Trimming removed 2 bases from V and 3 bases from J, with 9 bases in between. The germline V gene encodes CDR1 SGDLS and CDR2 YYNGEE. The CDR3 spells CASSVGGSYEQYF. The DNA for the CDR3 is TGTGCCAGCAGCGTCGGGGGCAGCTACGAGCAGTACTTC.

V and J are TRBV5-4 and TRBJ2-3; D gene uncertain. Germline CDR1 and CDR2: SGHNT and YYREEE (reference sequence). Between the trimmed V and J ends, which lost 2 bases and 7 bases, there was a span of 8 bases. The CDR3 covers 12 residues. CDR3 coding DNA: TGTGCCAGCAGCTTATTCGCCCATACGCAGTATTTT. Translating gives CASSLFAHTQYF.

This rearrangement joins TRBV5-6 to TRBJ2-7; D assignment may be TRBD1 or TRBD2 (6 bases each). The CDR3 has 13 residues. Germline CDR1 SGHDT, CDR2 YYEEEE. The V gene lost 4 bases and the J gene lost 5 bases, with 13 bases spanning the gap. The CDR3 sequence: CASSRTGRNEQYF. The CDR3 coding sequence is TGTGCCAGCAGCCGCACAGGGAGGAACGAGCAGTACTTC. Full variable domain (missing parts from reference TRBV5-6 and TRBJ2-7): DAGVTQSPTHLIKTRGQQVTLRCSPKSGHDTVSWYQQALGQGPQFIFQYYEEEERQRGNFPDRFSGHQFPNYSSELNVNALLLGDSALYLCASSRTGRNEQYFGPGTRLTVT.

This clone came up once. The V call is TRBV7-2, the J call TRBJ2-1; no clear D gene. Trimming took 11 bases from V and 0 from J, leaving 14 bases between them. The CDR3 contains 14 residues. Per germline, CDR1 SGHTA and CDR2 FQGNSA. The CDR3 DNA sequence: TGTGCCTCGGCGTCCCAGAGCTCCTACAATGAGCAGTTCTTC. Protein: CASASQSSYNEQFF.

The rearrangement uses TRBV14 and TRBJ2-1; 9 positions match TRBD2. Trimming removed 3 bases from V and 3 bases from J; junction bases left unmatched: 3. Germline lookup yields CDR1 SGHDN and CDR2 FVKESK. This CDR3 is 15 amino acids long. The CDR3 spells CASSQTSGSYNEQFF. The DNA for the CDR3 is TGTGCCAGCAGCCAGACTAGCGGAAGCTACAATGAGCAGTTCTTC.

The chain couples TRBV18 to TRBJ1-2; 7 bases line up with TRBD1. Losses at the gene ends were 2 bases for V and 10 bases for J; bases not matched to a gene: 4. Germline-derived CDR1 and CDR2 are KGHSH and LQKENI. This CDR3 is built from 12 residues. DNA of the CDR3: TGTGCCAGCTCACCAGCCGACAGGGACTACACCTTC. It encodes CASSPADRDYTF.

CDR3 sequence reads: CASSPDRGLMSNQPQHF. CDR3 sequence (DNA): TGTGCCAGCAGCCCCGACAGGGGGTTAATGAGCAATCAGCCCCAGCATTTT. V and J are TRBV5-5 and TRBJ1-5, with 9 bases lining up with TRBD1. Germline CDR1 and CDR2: SGHKS and YYEKEE (reference sequence). The CDR3 runs 17 residues. V trimming: 4 bases; J trimming: 1 base; junction bases outside the gene matches: 9.

V and J are TRBV4-3 and TRBJ1-1, with TRBD1 matching 7 bases. J gave up 8 bases and V 2 bases, and 5 bases lay outside the gene matches. The CDR3 extends over 13 amino acids. CDR1 is LGHNA and CDR2 is YSLEER in the germline V gene. Here the CDR3 reads CASSQPGQEEAFF. In DNA form, the CDR3 reads TGCGCCAGCAGCCAACCTGGACAGGAGGAAGCTTTCTTT.

The V call is TRBV6-6, the J call TRBJ1-1, with unresolved D. The CDR3 covers 12 residues. CDR1 and CDR2 (germline): MNHNY, SVGAGI (reference sequence). V was trimmed by 10 bases and J by 1 base, leaving 10 bases between them. DNA for the CDR3: TGTGCCACTTTGTTAGGGAACACTGAAGCTTTCTTT. It is translated as CATLLGNTEAFF.

The rearrangement links TRBV4-1 to TRBJ2-3; 7 bases line up with TRBD1. With 4 bases clipped from V and 10 bases from J, the junction kept 17 bases outside the gene matches. Germline V CDR1 and CDR2: MGHRA, YSYEKL. The CDR3 runs to 16 residues. The CDR3 DNA reads as TGCGCCAGCAGCCGCCAAACGGGACAGACGAGTGGATCGCAGTATTTT. The encoded protein is CASSRQTGQTSGSQYF.

This CDR3 is CASIDRLNYGYTF. In nucleotides, the CDR3 is TGTGCCAGTATTGACAGACTCAACTATGGCTACACCTTC. The chain couples TRBV19 to TRBJ1-2; tentatively, D is TRBD1 (5 bases). The CDR3 loop spans 13 amino acids. Germline CDR1 is LNHDA and CDR2 is SQIVND (reference sequence). V lost 7 bases and J 2 bases, leaving 11 bases between the germline ends.

V is TRBV18 and J is TRBJ1-2; 8 bases map to TRBD1. The CDR3 is 15 residues long. V lost 3 bases to trimming and J lost 3 bases; unmatched junction nucleotides: 6. The germline V gene encodes CDR1 KGHSH and CDR2 LQKENI. CDR3 loop: CASSPSGGADYGYTF. CDR3 DNA: TGTGCCAGCTCACCTTCAGGGGGCGCGGACTATGGCTACACCTTC.

This chain connects TRBV7-8 to TRBJ2-3; tentatively, D is TRBD2 (6 bases). V was clipped by 7 bases and J by 6 bases, with 17 bases between them. CDR1 and CDR2 (germline): SGHVS, FQNEAQ. This CDR3 comprises 14 residues. CDR3 nucleotide sequence: TGTGCCAGCACCGGAGGAGGGCCCGGGGATACGCAGTATTTT. Translation gives CASTGGGPGDTQYF.

The V and J genes are TRBV19 and TRBJ2-7, with TRBD2 identical over 9 bases. The CDR3 spans 14 residues. The germline CDR1 and CDR2 sequences are LNHDA and SQIVND (reference sequence). Losses at the gene ends were 7 bases for V and 2 bases for J; bases not matched to a gene: 6. The CDR3 DNA reads as TGTGCCAGTAAGGCGGGGGGGGAGCCCTACGAGCAGTACTTC. It translates to CASKAGGEPYEQYF.

This clone was recorded a few times. CDR3 sequence: CASSLSKTGFYGYTF. The CDR3 nucleotides read TGTGCCAGCAGCTTAAGCAAGACAGGGTTCTATGGCTACACCTTC. The gene calls are TRBV7-9 and TRBJ1-2; 7 bases fit TRBD1. This CDR3 is built from 15 residues. The germline CDR1 and CDR2 sequences are SEHNR and FQNEAQ (reference sequence). V was clipped by 2 bases and J by 4 bases; unmatched bases: 7.

This clone has a handful of counts. This chain uses TRBV30 with TRBJ1-2; no clear D gene. This CDR3 spans 15 amino acids. The germline V and J ends were trimmed by 2 bases and 0 bases, with 13 bases remaining between them. Germline-derived CDR1 and CDR2 are GTSNPN and SVGIG (reference sequence). CDR3 bases: TGTGCCTGGAGTTTAGAAAGGCGAACTAACTATGGCTACACCTTC. It is translated as CAWSLERRTNYGYTF.